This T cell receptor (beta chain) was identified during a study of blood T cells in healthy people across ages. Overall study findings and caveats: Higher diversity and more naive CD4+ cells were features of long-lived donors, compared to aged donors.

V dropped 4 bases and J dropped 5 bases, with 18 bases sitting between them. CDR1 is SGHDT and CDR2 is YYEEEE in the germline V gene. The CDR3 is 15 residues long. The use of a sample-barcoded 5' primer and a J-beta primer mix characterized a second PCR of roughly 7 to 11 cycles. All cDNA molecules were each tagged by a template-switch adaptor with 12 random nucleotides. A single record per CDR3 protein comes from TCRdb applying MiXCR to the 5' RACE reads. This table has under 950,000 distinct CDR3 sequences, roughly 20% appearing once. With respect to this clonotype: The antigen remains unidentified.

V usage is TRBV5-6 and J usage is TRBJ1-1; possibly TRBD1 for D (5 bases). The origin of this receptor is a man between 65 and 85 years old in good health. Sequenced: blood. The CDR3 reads CASSASGTMGTEAFF. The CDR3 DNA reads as TGTGCCAGCAGCGCATCCGGGACCATGGGGACTGAAGCTTTCTTT. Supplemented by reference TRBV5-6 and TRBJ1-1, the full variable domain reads DAGVTQSPTHLIKTRGQQVTLRCSPKSGHDTVSWYQQALGQGPQFIFQYYEEEERQRGNFPDRFSGHQFPNYSSELNVNALLLGDSALYLCASSASGTMGTEAFFGQGTRLTVV.